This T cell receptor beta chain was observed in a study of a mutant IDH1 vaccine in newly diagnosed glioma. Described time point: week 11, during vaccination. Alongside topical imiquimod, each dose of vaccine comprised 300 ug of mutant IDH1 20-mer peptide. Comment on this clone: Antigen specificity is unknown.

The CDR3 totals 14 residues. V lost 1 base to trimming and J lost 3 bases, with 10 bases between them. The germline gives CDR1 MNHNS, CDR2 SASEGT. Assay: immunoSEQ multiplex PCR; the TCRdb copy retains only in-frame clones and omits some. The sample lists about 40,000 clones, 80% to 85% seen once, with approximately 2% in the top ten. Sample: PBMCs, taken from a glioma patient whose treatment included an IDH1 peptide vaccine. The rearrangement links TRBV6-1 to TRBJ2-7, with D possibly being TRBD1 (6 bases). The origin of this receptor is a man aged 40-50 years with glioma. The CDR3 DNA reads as TGTGCCAGCAGTGAAGTACAGGGCGGCTACGAGCAGTACTTC. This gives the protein CASSEVQGGYEQYF.